The rows below give T cell receptor beta chains drawn from one sample of a study of T cell changes during pregnancy in multiple sclerosis. Clones were sequenced by immunoSEQ multiplex PCR, and TCRdb holds only the in-frame ones, with some missing. Among under 85,000 clones listed, roughly nine tenths were seen once. Sample: CD4+ T cells from peripheral blood mononuclear cells, taken in the third trimester of pregnancy. The receptors come from a female donor in good health, enrolled as a control in a pregnancy study. Each CDR3 is given with its conserved first and last residue. The size of a clone is reported for some rows only, either as once, few or many, or as a class for expanded clones.

v_call: TRBV10-3; j_call: TRBJ2-3; clone_size: -; cdr3_aa: CAISDGLGSDTQYF
v_call: TRBV5-1; j_call: TRBJ2-1; clone_size: -; cdr3_aa: CASSLFGPLDEQFF
v_call: TRBV5-1; j_call: TRBJ2-1; clone_size: -; cdr3_aa: CASSLQGGALYNEQFF
v_call: TRBV7-2; j_call: TRBJ2-7; clone_size: -; cdr3_aa: CASSFQISADYEQYF
v_call: TRBV2; j_call: TRBJ2-7; clone_size: -; cdr3_aa: CASSYYQDIQGAYEQYF
v_call: TRBV4-3; j_call: TRBJ1-2; clone_size: once; cdr3_aa: CASSQDVQGANYGYTF
v_call: TRBV25-1; j_call: TRBJ2-3; clone_size: -; cdr3_aa: CASSSSGGITDTQYF
v_call: TRBV18; j_call: TRBJ2-3; clone_size: -; cdr3_aa: CASSPPSLTDTQYF
v_call: TRBV9; j_call: TRBJ2-3; clone_size: -; cdr3_aa: CASSIRPPGGEGTDTQYF
v_call: TRBV9; j_call: TRBJ2-7; clone_size: -; cdr3_aa: CASSRLTGTSAEQYF
v_call: TRBV4-3; j_call: TRBJ2-5; clone_size: -; cdr3_aa: CASSPTGETQYF